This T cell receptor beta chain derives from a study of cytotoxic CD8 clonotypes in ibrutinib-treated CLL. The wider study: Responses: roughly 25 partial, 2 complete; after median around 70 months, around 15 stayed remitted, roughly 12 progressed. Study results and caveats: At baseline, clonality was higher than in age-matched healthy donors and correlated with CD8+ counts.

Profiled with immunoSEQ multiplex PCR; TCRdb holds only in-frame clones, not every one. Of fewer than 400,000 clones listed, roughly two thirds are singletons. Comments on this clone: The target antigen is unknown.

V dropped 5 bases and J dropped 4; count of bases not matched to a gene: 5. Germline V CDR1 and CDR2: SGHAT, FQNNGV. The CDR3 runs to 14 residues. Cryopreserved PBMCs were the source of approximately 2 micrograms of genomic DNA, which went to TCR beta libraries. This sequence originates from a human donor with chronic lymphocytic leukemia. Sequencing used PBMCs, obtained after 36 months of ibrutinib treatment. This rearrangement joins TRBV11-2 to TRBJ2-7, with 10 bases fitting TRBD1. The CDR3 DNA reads TGTGCCAGCAGCATGACAGGGGGCATTTACGAGCAGTACTTC. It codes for CASSMTGGIYEQYF.